This entry concerns a single T cell receptor beta chain. Its antigen remains unidentified. This sample was taken from a study of molecular identifiers for immune sequencing clone quantification. Whole-study findings and limits: Over 99% of effector molecules, but under 1% in naive cells, were held by clones with more than 20 RNA copies.

TCRdb re-derived calls from the PCR reads in MiXCR, one entry per CDR3 protein. The repertoire has about 97,000 distinct CDR3 sequences, roughly a quarter of them found once; the top ten carry 0.94%. CDR3 length equals 12 residues. Germline V gene data show CDR1 as SGHTA and CDR2 as FQGNSA. The V gene lost 7 bases and the J gene lost 0 bases, with 7 bases spanning the gap. Specimen: naive CD8+ T cells from blood, with Jurkat cell RNA spiked in. Specified subset: FACS-sorted CD8+CD4-CCR7+CD45RA+ naive T cells. V and J are TRBV7-2 and TRBJ2-7; D is ambiguous. This receptor was taken from a human donor in good health. Some libraries in this study had Jurkat cell RNA spiked in. This CDR3 reads CASTGPSYEQYF. The DNA for the CDR3 is TGTGCCAGCACCGGGCCCTCCTACGAGCAGTACTTC. The complete variable domain, with remaining parts taken from reference TRBV7-2 and TRBJ2-7, reads GAGVSQSPSNKVTEKGKDVELRCDPISGHTALYWYRQSLGQGLEFLIYFQGNSAPDKSGLPSDRFSAERTGGSVSTLTIQRTQQEDSAVYLCASTGPSYEQYFGPGTRLTVT.